These 9 T cell receptor beta chains came from one sample sequenced in a study of cytomegalovirus exposure and HLA in healthy donors. The data were produced by immunoSEQ multiplex PCR, yet TCRdb's version contains in-frame clones alone and is incomplete. The sample yields approximately 140,000 clones, 70% to 90% seen once. Material: PBMCs. The receptors shown here come from a woman under 30 in good health and CMV-seropositive.

This chain connects TRBV10-3 to TRBJ1-5; D is undetermined. This CDR3 has 16 residues. Trimming took 3 bases from V and 1 from J, leaving 13 bases between them. Per germline, CDR1 ENHRY and CDR2 SYGVKD. CDR3 sequence: CAISDSGSGSNQPQHF. In nucleotides, the CDR3 is TGTGCCATCAGTGATTCGGGTTCGGGAAGCAATCAGCCCCAGCATTTT.

The CDR3 region has the DNA TGTGCCAGCTCACCTGGACTAGCGGATACCTACGAGCAGTACTTC. Protein product: CASSPGLADTYEQYF. This rearrangement joins TRBV18 to TRBJ2-7; 10 positions match TRBD2. Germline assignment: CDR1 KGHSH and CDR2 LQKENI. This CDR3 has 15 residues. V gave up 3 bases and J gave up 2 bases; unmatched junction bases: 4.

This clone was detected once. The V call is TRBV6-5, the J call TRBJ1-1; D possibly corresponds to TRBD1 (6 bases). The CDR3 totals 16 residues. Per germline, CDR1 MNHEY and CDR2 SVGAGI. V was shortened by 0 bases and J by 0 bases, with 11 bases between the two germline ends. The CDR3 is CASSYSLDRLNTEAFF. The CDR3 nucleotides read TGTGCCAGCAGTTACTCCCTGGACAGATTGAACACTGAAGCTTTCTTT.

The rearrangement joins TRBV7-2 to TRBJ1-6, with D perhaps TRBD1 (5 bases). The V gene's germline CDR1 is SGHTA and CDR2 FQGNSA. This CDR3 region has 14 residues. The V and J ends lost 0 bases and 10 bases respectively, with 10 bases between them. CDR3 DNA: TGTGCCAGCAGCTTAGCCCCAGGGAACTCACCCCTCCACTTT. This codes for CASSLAPGNSPLHF.

The DNA for the CDR3 is TGTGCCAGCAGGGGGACAGCGAAGAACACTGAAGCTTTCTTT. Its protein product is CASRGTAKNTEAFF. The rearrangement joins TRBV6-1 to TRBJ1-1; 7 bases agree with TRBD1. The length of the CDR3 is 14 residues. In germline, CDR1 is MNHNS, CDR2 SASEGT. With V trimmed by 6 bases and J by 1 base, 5 bases remained unmatched.

The chain couples TRBV19 to TRBJ1-5; TRBD1 matches 8 bases. Germline V gene lookup returns CDR1 LNHDA and CDR2 SQIVND (reference sequence). The CDR3 runs to 19 residues. V gave up 7 bases and J gave up 1 base; unmatched junction bases: 18. The CDR3 region is CASNFGILAGGGSNQPQHF. The CDR3 bases are TGTGCCAGTAACTTTGGGATTTTGGCAGGGGGCGGGAGCAATCAGCCCCAGCATTTT.

The chain links TRBV6-5 to TRBJ1-6; D may be TRBD1 (5 bases). V lost 4 bases to trimming and J lost 9 bases, with 16 bases between them. Germline CDR1 MNHEY, CDR2 SVGAGI. The CDR3 length is 15 residues. CDR3 amino acids: CASSFFQGMTSPLHF. The CDR3, as DNA: TGTGCCAGCAGTTTTTTCCAGGGAATGACTTCACCCCTCCACTTT.

This clone showed up just once. This sequence joins TRBV15 and TRBJ1-2; D gene uncertain. Trimming left V 0 bases short and J 6 bases short, with 11 bases between. This CDR3 has 14 residues. Germline V gene data show CDR1 as LNHNV and CDR2 as YYDKDF (reference sequence). The CDR3 DNA is TGTGCCACCAGCAGAGATTGGGAGATAAATGGCTACACCTTC. Its protein is CATSRDWEINGYTF.

This chain connects TRBV5-4 to TRBJ2-3; TRBD1 is a possible D gene (6 bases). With 3 bases removed from V and 3 bases from J, the gap between germline ends came to 17 bases. The CDR3 sequence is 16 residues long. The germline gives CDR1 SGHNT, CDR2 YYREEE (reference sequence). CDR3 bases: TGTGCCAGCAGCTCGGCTGGGGGCTACAAAACAGATACGCAGTATTTT. Protein product: CASSSAGGYKTDTQYF.